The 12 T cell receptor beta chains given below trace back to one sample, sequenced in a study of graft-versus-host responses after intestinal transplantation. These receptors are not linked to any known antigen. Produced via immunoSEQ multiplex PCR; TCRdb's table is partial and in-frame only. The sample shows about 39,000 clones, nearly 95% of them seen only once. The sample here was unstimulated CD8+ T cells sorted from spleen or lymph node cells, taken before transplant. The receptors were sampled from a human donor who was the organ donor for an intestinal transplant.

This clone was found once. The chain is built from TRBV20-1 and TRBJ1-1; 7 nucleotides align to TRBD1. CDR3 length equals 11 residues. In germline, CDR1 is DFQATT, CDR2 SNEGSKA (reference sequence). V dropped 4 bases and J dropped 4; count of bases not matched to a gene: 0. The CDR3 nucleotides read TGCAGTGCTACAGGGGGCACTGAAGCTTTCTTT. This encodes CSATGGTEAFF.

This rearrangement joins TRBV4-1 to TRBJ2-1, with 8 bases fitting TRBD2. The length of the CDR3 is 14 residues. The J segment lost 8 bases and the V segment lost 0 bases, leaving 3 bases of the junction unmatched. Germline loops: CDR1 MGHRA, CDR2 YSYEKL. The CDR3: CASSQEGLVYEQFF. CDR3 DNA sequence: TGCGCCAGCAGCCAAGAGGGACTAGTCTATGAGCAGTTCTTC.

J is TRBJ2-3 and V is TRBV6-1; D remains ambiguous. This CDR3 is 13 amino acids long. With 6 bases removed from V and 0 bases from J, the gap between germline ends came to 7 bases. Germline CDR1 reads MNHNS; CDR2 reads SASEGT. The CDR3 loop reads CASRDDSTDTQYF. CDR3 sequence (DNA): TGTGCCAGCAGGGACGACAGCACAGATACGCAGTATTTT.

CDR3 sequence reads: CASSPGEGQPQHF. The CDR3 DNA follows: TGTGCCAGTAGCCCCGGGGAGGGCCAGCCCCAGCATTTT. V gene TRBV19 combines with J gene TRBJ1-5; D unclear. Germline CDR1 reads LNHDA; CDR2 reads SQIVND (reference sequence). The CDR3 length is 13 residues. V lost 6 bases to trimming and J lost 7 bases, with 13 bases between them.

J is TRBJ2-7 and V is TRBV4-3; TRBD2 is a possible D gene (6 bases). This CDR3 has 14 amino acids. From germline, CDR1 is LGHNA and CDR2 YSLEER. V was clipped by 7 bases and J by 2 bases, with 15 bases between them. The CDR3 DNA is TGCGCCAGCACCCGAGGAGGGCGCACCTACGAGCAGTACTTC. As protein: CASTRGGRTYEQYF.

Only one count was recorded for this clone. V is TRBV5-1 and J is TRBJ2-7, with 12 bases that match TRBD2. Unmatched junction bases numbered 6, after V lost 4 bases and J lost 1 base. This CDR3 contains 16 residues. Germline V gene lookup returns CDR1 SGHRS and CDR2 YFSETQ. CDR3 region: CASSLTSGGGSYEQYF. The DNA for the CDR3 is TGCGCCAGCAGCCTGACTAGCGGGGGAGGGTCCTACGAGCAGTACTTC.

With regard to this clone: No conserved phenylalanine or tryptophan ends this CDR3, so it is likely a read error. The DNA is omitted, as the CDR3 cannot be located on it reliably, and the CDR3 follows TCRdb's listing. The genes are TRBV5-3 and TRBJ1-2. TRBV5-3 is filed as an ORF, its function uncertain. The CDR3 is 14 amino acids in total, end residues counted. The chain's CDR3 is CARTHEVVRKTYGY.

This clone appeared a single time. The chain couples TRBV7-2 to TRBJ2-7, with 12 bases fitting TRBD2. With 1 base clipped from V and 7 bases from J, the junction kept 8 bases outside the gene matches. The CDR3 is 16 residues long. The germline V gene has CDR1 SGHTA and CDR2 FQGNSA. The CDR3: CASSLGASGGAEEQYF. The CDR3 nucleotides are TGTGCCAGCAGCTTAGGGGCTAGCGGGGGGGCCGAGGAGCAGTACTTC.

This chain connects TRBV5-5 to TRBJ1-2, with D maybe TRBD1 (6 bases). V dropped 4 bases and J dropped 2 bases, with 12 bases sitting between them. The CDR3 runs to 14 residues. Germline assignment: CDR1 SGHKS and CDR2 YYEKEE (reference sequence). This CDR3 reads CASSSLQGNYGYTF. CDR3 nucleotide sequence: TGTGCCAGCAGCAGTTTACAGGGCAACTATGGCTACACCTTC.

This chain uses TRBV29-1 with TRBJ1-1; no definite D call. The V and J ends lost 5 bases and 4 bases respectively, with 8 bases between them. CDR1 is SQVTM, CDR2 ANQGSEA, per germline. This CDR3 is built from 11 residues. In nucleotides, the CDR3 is TGCAGCGTTAATTTCGTCACTGAAGCTTTCTTT. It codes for CSVNFVTEAFF.

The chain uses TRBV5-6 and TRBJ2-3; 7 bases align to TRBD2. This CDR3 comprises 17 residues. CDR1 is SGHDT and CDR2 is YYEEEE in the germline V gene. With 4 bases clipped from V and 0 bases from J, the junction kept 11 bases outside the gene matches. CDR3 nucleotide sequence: TGTGCCAGCAGCGGGCTGACTCCGGGACTAAGCACAGATACGCAGTATTTT. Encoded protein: CASSGLTPGLSTDTQYF. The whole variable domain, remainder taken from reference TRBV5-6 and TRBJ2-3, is DAGVTQSPTHLIKTRGQQVTLRCSPKSGHDTVSWYQQALGQGPQFIFQYYEEEERQRGNFPDRFSGHQFPNYSSELNVNALLLGDSALYLCASSGLTPGLSTDTQYFGPGTRLTVL.

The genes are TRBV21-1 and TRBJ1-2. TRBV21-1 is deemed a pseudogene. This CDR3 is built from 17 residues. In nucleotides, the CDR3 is TGTGCCAGCAGACAAATCATAGCCTACAGAAAGACCTATGGCTACACCTTC. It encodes CASRQIIAYRKTYGYTF.